These 24 T cell receptor beta chains came from one sample sequenced in a study of PD-1 blockade in classical Hodgkin lymphoma. TCRdb's copy holds only in-frame clones and misses some; the assay was immunoSEQ multiplex PCR. The sample gives some 96,000 clones, approximately 94% of which show up once; around 2% is in the top ten. Time point denoted: cycle 4 day 1 (C4D1), after less than seven weeks of nivolumab. Brentuximab vedotin exposure varied, and every patient relapsed after autologous stem cell transplantation. This sample comprised peripheral blood mononuclear cells (PBMCs), obtained before the fourth cycle of nivolumab. Every receptor here comes from a human donor with classical Hodgkin lymphoma.

The rearrangement links TRBV28 to TRBJ2-2; D is possibly TRBD1 or TRBD2 (5 bases each). This CDR3 has 15 amino acids. The germline CDR1 and CDR2 sequences are MDHEN and SYDVKM. V lost 3 bases and J lost 6, with 14 bases in between. CDR3 sequence: CASSLRQGAPGELFF. Here the CDR3 DNA reads TGTGCCAGCAGTTTGCGGCAGGGAGCTCCCGGGGAGCTGTTTTTT.

The chain has TRBV9 and TRBJ2-3; 9 nucleotides line up with TRBD1. Germline CDR1 SGDLS, CDR2 YYNGEE. This CDR3 has 18 amino acids. V lost 0 bases, J lost 4 bases, and 12 bases stayed unmatched. In DNA, the CDR3 is TGTGCCAGCAGCGTAGACACACTGACAGGGGGGGTAGCAGATACGCAGTATTTT. It specifies CASSVDTLTGGVADTQYF.

In this sample, this clone turned up once. The chain is built from TRBV2 and TRBJ2-7; D may match TRBD1 or TRBD2 (5 bases each). V dropped 5 bases and J dropped 2 bases, with 13 bases sitting between them. The CDR3 contains 14 residues. The V gene's germline CDR1 is SNHLY and CDR2 FYNNEI. The CDR3 reads CASSPGPGTYEQYF. In DNA form, the CDR3 reads TGTGCCAGCAGTCCGGGACCCGGAACCTACGAGCAGTACTTC.

CDR3 in amino acids: CASRPTGPDTEAFF. For the CDR3, the DNA is TGTGCCAGTAGACCAACAGGGCCCGACACTGAAGCTTTCTTT. The chain is built from TRBV19 and TRBJ1-1; D possibly corresponds to TRBD1 (6 bases). CDR1 is LNHDA and CDR2 is SQIVND in the germline V gene (reference sequence). This CDR3 is built from 14 residues. Deletions cut 6 bases from V and 3 bases from J, with 14 bases between.

This sequence joins TRBV27 and TRBJ2-7, with 8 nucleotides matching TRBD2. In germline, CDR1 is MNHEY, CDR2 SMNVEV (reference sequence). The CDR3 is 13 amino acids. The V gene end was trimmed by 8 bases and the J gene end by 0 bases; junction bases not matched to a gene: 3. In DNA form, the CDR3 reads TGTGCCAGCTCCGGGACTAGCTCCTACGAGCAGTACTTC. Its protein is CASSGTSSYEQYF.

This chain uses TRBV30 with TRBJ2-7; 8 bases match TRBD1. CDR3 length equals 15 residues. V shed 5 bases and J 6 bases; nucleotides not matched to a gene: 15. CDR1 and CDR2 from the germline V gene are GTSNPN and SVGIG (reference sequence). The CDR3 DNA reads TGTGCCTGGGGGGCTTCCCCAGGGGGCTACGTCGAGCAGTACTTC. This translates into CAWGASPGGYVEQYF.

V and J are TRBV30 and TRBJ2-2; D remains ambiguous. V lost 5 bases and J lost 6, with 7 bases in between. In germline, CDR1 is GTSNPN, CDR2 SVGIG (reference sequence). The CDR3 spans 11 residues. The CDR3 reads CAWAMSGELFF. In nucleotides, the CDR3 is TGTGCCTGGGCCATGTCCGGGGAGCTGTTTTTT.

This chain joins TRBV5-1 and TRBJ1-5, with D uncertain. V was clipped by 5 bases and J by 3 bases, with 15 bases between them. Germline CDR1 SGHRS, CDR2 YFSETQ. There are 15 residues in the CDR3. Here the CDR3 DNA reads TGCGCCAGCAGACCAACCACCGAGTACAATCAGCCCCAGCATTTT. Translated, it gives CASRPTTEYNQPQHF.

The genes are TRBV30 and TRBJ2-1, with 7 bases lining up with TRBD2. The V segment lost 2 bases and the J segment 15 bases; nucleotides outside the gene matches: 10. The CDR3 consists of 12 residues. Germline CDR1 reads GTSNPN; CDR2 reads SVGIG (reference sequence). CDR3 nucleotide sequence: TGTGCCTGGAGTCCCCAGCGGGGAAAGGTGTTCTTC. This codes for CAWSPQRGKVFF.

The J gene is TRBJ2-7, the V gene TRBV27; 8 nucleotides align to TRBD1. V gave up 1 base and J gave up 7 bases; unmatched junction bases: 12. Germline assignment: CDR1 MNHEY and CDR2 SMNVEV (reference sequence). This CDR3 is built from 16 residues. The CDR3 here is CASSLWAGQGAGEQYF. The CDR3 DNA follows: TGTGCCAGCAGTTTATGGGCGGGGCAGGGGGCAGGGGAGCAGTACTTC.

This chain uses TRBV19 with TRBJ2-2, with D maybe TRBD1 (6 bases). V was shortened by 9 bases and J by 2 bases, with 13 bases between the two germline ends. This CDR3 has 14 residues. Germline CDR1 LNHDA, CDR2 SQIVND (reference sequence). In DNA, the CDR3 is TGTGCCAGCAAACAGGGAAAAAACACCGGGGAGCTGTTTTTT. This gives the protein CASKQGKNTGELFF.

V usage is TRBV5-1 and J usage is TRBJ2-3, with no clear D. The germline gives CDR1 SGHRS, CDR2 YFSETQ. The CDR3 runs to 15 residues. The V end was cut by 4 bases, the J end by 0 bases, with 12 bases between. CDR3 residues: CASSPLGHSTDTQYF. The CDR3 region has the DNA TGCGCCAGCAGCCCACTCGGGCATAGCACAGATACGCAGTATTTT.

The V and J genes are TRBV28 and TRBJ2-2; D is undetermined. CDR1 MDHEN and CDR2 SYDVKM come from the germline V gene. Trimming took 5 bases from V and 6 from J, leaving 7 bases between them. The CDR3 is 12 residues long. The DNA for the CDR3 is TGTGCCAGCAGTACGGTCCCCGGGGAGCTGTTTTTT. Amino acid sequence: CASSTVPGELFF.

The sample holds one count of this clone. This rearrangement joins TRBV7-8 to TRBJ2-1, with 9 nucleotides matching TRBD1. Germline-derived CDR1 and CDR2 are SGHVS and FQNEAQ. The CDR3 spans 15 residues. The J segment lost 2 bases and the V segment lost 4 bases, leaving 3 bases of the junction unmatched. The CDR3 coding sequence is TGTGCCAGCAGCTCCCGGGACAGGGCCTACAATGAGCAGTTCTTC. It yields the protein CASSSRDRAYNEQFF.

The rearrangement links TRBV2 to TRBJ2-2; 8 bases agree with TRBD2. V was pared by 9 bases and J by 4 bases, with 7 bases of the junction left unmatched. From germline, CDR1 is SNHLY and CDR2 FYNNEI. The CDR3 is made up of 14 amino acids. The CDR3 DNA sequence: TGTGCCAGGGGGGCCAGCGGGAGCACCGGGGAGCTGTTTTTT. Translating it yields CARGASGSTGELFF.

The V gene is TRBV10-2, the J gene TRBJ2-5; D ambiguous. From germline, CDR1 is WSHSY and CDR2 SAAADI. Between the trimmed V and J ends, which lost 2 bases and 2 bases, there was a span of 9 bases. The CDR3 has 14 amino acids. CDR3 coding DNA: TGCGCCAGCAGTGAGAACAAACTACAAGAGACCCAGTACTTC. This gives the protein CASSENKLQETQYF.

J is TRBJ2-1 and V is TRBV4-1, with 7 bases identical to TRBD2. Unmatched junction bases numbered 9, after V lost 1 base and J lost 3 bases. Germline lookup yields CDR1 MGHRA and CDR2 YSYEKL. The CDR3 has 17 residues. The CDR3 nucleotides are TGCGCCAGCAGCCAAGGCTCCGGGAGGAGCCTCTACAATGAGCAGTTCTTC. Protein product: CASSQGSGRSLYNEQFF.

The rearrangement links TRBV20-1 to TRBJ2-7; D not certain. Deletions cut 1 base from V and 5 bases from J, with 6 bases between. Germline lookup yields CDR1 DFQATT and CDR2 SNEGSKA (reference sequence). This CDR3 contains 11 residues. This chain's CDR3 is CSARGHDEQYF. DNA of the CDR3: TGCAGTGCTAGAGGACATGACGAGCAGTACTTC.

The rearrangement links TRBV13 to TRBJ2-5; D is unclear. The CDR3 is 13 amino acids. V lost 4 bases, J lost 1 base, and 7 bases lay in between. The germline V gene has CDR1 PRHDT and CDR2 FYEKMQ (reference sequence). In nucleotides, the CDR3 is TGTGCCAGCAGCTCTGGACGCCAAGAGACCCAGTACTTC. Residues: CASSSGRQETQYF.

V usage is TRBV29-1 and J usage is TRBJ2-1; 14 bases map to TRBD2. Germline trimming cut 0 bases from V and 9 bases from J; bases unmatched to any gene: 10. This CDR3 is 17 amino acids long. From germline, CDR1 is SQVTM and CDR2 ANQGSEA. In DNA, the CDR3 is TGCAGCGTTGAAGATTGGGGGACTAGCGGGAGTAGTCTTGAGCAGTTCTTC. Protein sequence: CSVEDWGTSGSSLEQFF.

The V gene is TRBV19, the J gene TRBJ1-3, with unresolved D. The CDR3 totals 14 residues. The germline gives CDR1 LNHDA, CDR2 SQIVND (reference sequence). V lost 2 bases to trimming and J lost 2 bases, with 7 bases between them. This CDR3 is CASSISGAGNTIYF. In DNA form, the CDR3 reads TGTGCCAGTAGTATAAGCGGGGCTGGAAACACCATATATTTT. The full variable domain, completed using reference TRBV19 and TRBJ1-3, is DGGITQSPKYLFRKEGQNVTLSCEQNLNHDAMYWYRQDPGQGLRLIYYSQIVNDFQKGDIAEGYSVSREKKESFPLTVTSAQKNPTAFYLCASSISGAGNTIYFGEGSWLTVV.

The chain employs TRBV19 and TRBJ2-2; D may correspond to TRBD1 or TRBD2 (6 bases each). V was trimmed by 6 bases and J by 6 bases, leaving 11 bases between them. There are 13 residues in the CDR3. CDR1 LNHDA and CDR2 SQIVND come from the germline V gene (reference sequence). CDR3 in amino acids: CASRNRDSGELFF. The CDR3 DNA reads as TGTGCCAGTAGGAACAGGGACTCCGGGGAGCTGTTTTTT.

The V gene is TRBV29-1, the J gene TRBJ2-7; D gene uncertain. CDR3 length: 12 amino acids. Trimming removed 5 bases from V and 6 bases from J, with 14 bases in between. Per the germline V gene, CDR1 is SQVTM and CDR2 is ANQGSEA. Here the CDR3 DNA reads TGCAGCGTTCGCAACCAACCTAGCGAGCAGTACTTC. It encodes CSVRNQPSEQYF.

This rearrangement joins TRBV6-5 to TRBJ1-4; possible D gene TRBD1, 6 bases. The V gene's germline CDR1 is MNHEY and CDR2 SVGAGI. The CDR3 extends over 13 amino acids. Deletions cut 4 bases from V and 8 bases from J, with 11 bases between. The CDR3 DNA follows: TGTGCCAGCAGTTTACAGGGAAAGGAAAAACTGTTTTTT. It is translated as CASSLQGKEKLFF.